Below are 11 T cell receptor beta chains sequenced from a single sample in a study of Graves' ophthalmopathy and Graves' hyperthyroidism (dated by TCRdb to 2016 to 2019). The sequencing machine was an Illumina HiSeq 2000. TCR beta CDR3 regions were amplified from RNA transcripts for repertoire sequencing. A first-round RT-PCR used HTBI primers with the Qiagen OneStep RT-PCR kit, followed by a second-round multiplex PCR, size selection and purification. The public reads were quality trimmed at Q25 with fastp and then assembled into clones with MiXCR by TCRdb, keeping productive beta chains. Merged by CDR3 protein, the rows form single entries marked with the most common genes and DNA. The sample table shows roughly 160,000 distinct CDR3 sequences, and under 40% are seen once. Clones ranked in the top ten supply under 7% of the sample. The sample comprised peripheral blood. The origin of the receptors is a woman aged 40 to 50 with Graves' ophthalmopathy. Donor details come from another sample of the same person, matched by shared clones.

This clonotype was counted at least ten times. This rearrangement joins TRBV7-2 to TRBJ2-1, with D possibly matching TRBD2 (5 bases). The V end lost 1 base, the J end lost 9 bases, and 13 bases lay between the germline ends. Germline CDR1 is SGHTA and CDR2 is FQGNSA. The CDR3 is 14 residues long. The CDR3 DNA reads as TGTGCCAGCAGCTTAGACCCGCAGAGCGGTGAGCAGTTCTTC. This translates into CASSLDPQSGEQFF.

This clonotype was seen ten or more times. The genes are TRBV24-1 and TRBJ2-7; unclear D gene. The germline V gene encodes CDR1 KGHDR and CDR2 SFDVKD. Trimming took 1 base from V and 8 from J, leaving 11 bases between them. The CDR3 covers 13 residues. As DNA, the CDR3 is TGTGCCACCAGTGATTTACCTGGCAGTAAGCAGTACTTC. Its translation: CATSDLPGSKQYF.

V is TRBV6-2 or TRBV6-3 and J is TRBJ2-7; perhaps TRBD2 as D (6 bases). CDR1 MNHEY and CDR2 SVGEGT come from the germline V gene. CDR3 length: 14 residues. Trimming removed 4 bases at V and 3 bases at J, with 13 bases between. In DNA form, the CDR3 reads TGTGCCAGCAGTTCACAGCGGGCCCTCTACGAGCAGTACTTC. It is translated as CASSSQRALYEQYF.

This clonotype was detected many times. The J gene is TRBJ1-2, the V gene TRBV6-5; a weak D match, TRBD1 (6 bases). V lost 4 bases and J 1 base, leaving 7 bases between the germline ends. Looked up from germline, CDR1 is MNHEY and CDR2 is SVGAGI. This CDR3 is built from 13 residues. The CDR3 nucleotides read TGTGCCAGCAGTTTGGACAGTAACTATGGCTACACCTTC. Protein sequence: CASSLDSNYGYTF.

This clonotype was seen ten or more times. The chain is built from TRBV6-4 and TRBJ2-2; 10 nucleotides align to TRBD2. The CDR3 consists of 17 residues. With V trimmed by 5 bases and J by 7 bases, 13 bases remained unmatched. Germline V gene sequence: CDR1 MRHNA, CDR2 SNTAGT. CDR3 in amino acids: CASSLGWLAGAGGELFF. The CDR3 bases are TGTGCCAGCAGTCTAGGTTGGCTAGCGGGAGCGGGCGGGGAGCTGTTTTTT.

In its sample, this clonotype was seen many times. The chain has TRBV5-1 and TRBJ2-2; no clear D gene. The CDR3 runs 14 residues. CDR1 SGHRS and CDR2 YFSETQ come from the germline V gene. V was pared by 4 bases and J by 0 bases, with 7 bases between. The CDR3 protein is CASSEDPNTGELFF. CDR3 sequence (DNA): TGCGCCAGCAGCGAAGATCCGAACACCGGGGAGCTGTTTTTT.

There are many counts of this clonotype. This chain uses TRBV7-2 with TRBJ1-2; 12 bases are a match to TRBD1. The CDR3 runs to 16 residues. Germline trimming cut 5 bases from V and 4 bases from J; bases unmatched to any gene: 8. Germline V lookup: CDR1 SGHTA, CDR2 FQGNSA. The CDR3 bases are TGTGCCAGCAGCCCTGGGACAGGGGGCACGGGCTATGGCTACACCTTC. It encodes CASSPGTGGTGYGYTF.

The V and J genes are TRBV29-1 and TRBJ2-5; 7 positions match TRBD1. This CDR3 spans 14 amino acids. J lost 2 bases, V lost 4 bases, and 7 bases had no gene match. The germline CDR1 and CDR2 sequences are SQVTM and ANQGSEA. CDR3: CSVAVRDRQETQYF. In nucleotides, the CDR3 is TGCAGCGTTGCTGTCCGGGACAGACAAGAGACCCAGTACTTC.

V gene TRBV28 combines with J gene TRBJ1-5; D is uncertain. CDR3 length: 16 residues. Germline V gives CDR1 MDHEN, CDR2 SYDVKM. The V end was cut by 1 base, the J end by 3 bases, with 13 bases between. The CDR3 DNA reads TGTGCCAGCAGTTTATTTTCGGGAGGGTACAATCAGCCCCAGCATTTT. It yields the protein CASSLFSGGYNQPQHF.

This chain joins TRBV7-8 and TRBJ2-5; D gene ambiguous. This CDR3 is 14 amino acids long. Germline lookup yields CDR1 SGHVS and CDR2 FQNEAQ. The germline V and J ends were trimmed by 1 base and 1 base, with 7 bases remaining between them. The CDR3 bases are TGTGCCAGCAGCTTAGACTACTCCCAAGAGACCCAGTACTTC. Protein: CASSLDYSQETQYF.

This sequence joins TRBV6-2 or TRBV6-3 and TRBJ2-7, with D perhaps TRBD1 or TRBD2 (5 bases each). Between the trimmed V and J ends, which lost 10 bases and 6 bases, there was a span of 7 bases. CDR3 length equals 9 residues. Per germline, CDR1 MNHEY and CDR2 SVGEGT. This CDR3 is CATGREQYF. CDR3 nucleotide sequence: TGTGCCACGGGGCGCGAGCAGTACTTC.